This TCR beta chain was sequenced for a study of cytomegalovirus exposure and HLA in healthy donors. The CDR3 extends over 17 amino acids. Germline values: CDR1 MDHEN, CDR2 SYDVKM. V was clipped by 4 bases and J by 5 bases; unmatched bases: 16. With 60 Vbeta and 13 Jbeta primers, the PCR was carried out. Assay: immunoSEQ multiplex PCR; the TCRdb copy retains only in-frame clones and omits some. The sample records about 120,000 clones, more than 15% being singletons. Sequencing input: PBMCs. The chain links TRBV28 to TRBJ2-5; 7 bases align to TRBD2. The clonotype originates from a female donor in good health and CMV-seropositive. The chain's CDR3 is CASSSIIGREILETQYF. In DNA, the CDR3 is TGTGCCAGCAGTTCTATAATTGGGCGGGAGATTTTGGAGACCCAGTACTTC.